What follows describes a single T cell receptor beta chain. Its antigen is as yet unknown. V lost 3 bases to trimming and J lost 7 bases; unmatched junction nucleotides: 2. The CDR3 is 15 amino acids. CDR1 is SGDLS, CDR2 YYNGEE, per germline. The sample is drawn from a study of radiation and T cells in renal cell carcinoma. Findings and caveats of the study: Compared with controls, irradiated tumors showed greater TCR clonality. Irradiated tumors held more dominant CDR3 motifs than control tumors. Without pretreatment biopsies, baseline tumor clonotype presence was undetermined.

Sample treatment: 15 Gy SBRT to primary tumor, nephrectomy 4 weeks later. Nephrectomy followed 15 Gy stereotactic body radiation by 4 weeks. Profiled with immunoSEQ multiplex PCR; TCRdb holds only in-frame clones, not every one. Counted here are approximately 10,000 clones, roughly 63% occurring once; the ten biggest clones make up about 16%. This chain connects TRBV9 to TRBJ2-1, with 15 bases aligning to TRBD2. This specimen consisted of tumor tissue, obtained from a patient whose treatment included radiotherapy and nephrectomy. This TCR derives from a woman between 50 and 59 years old with renal cell carcinoma. CDR3 sequence reads: CASSGGLAGGNEQFF. The CDR3 DNA is TGTGCCAGCAGCGGGGGACTAGCGGGAGGTAATGAGCAGTTCTTC.